These 10 T cell receptor beta chains were sequenced from one sample in a study of T cells in Graves' hyperthyroidism and ophthalmopathy. The TCR beta CDR3 regions underwent amplification using RNA transcripts as the source. The primer set for the first-round RT-PCR of the TCR CDR3 was HTBI. TCRdb analysed the multiplex PCR reads with MiXCR anew, one entry per CDR3 protein. In the table there are roughly 700,000 distinct CDR3 sequences, approximately 15% of which are singletons. Sequenced input: blood. These receptors all stem from a woman aged 18-29 years with Graves' hyperthyroidism.

This clonotype has ten or more counts. The chain is built from TRBV3-1 and TRBJ2-2, with D possibly TRBD2 on 5 matching bases. Germline CDR1 reads LGHDT; CDR2 reads YNNKEL (reference sequence). The length of the CDR3 is 14 residues. The ends were cut back, 1 base at V and 4 bases at J, with 7 bases in the middle. DNA for the CDR3: TGTGCCAGCAGCCAAGCGGGGATCACCGGGGAGCTGTTTTTT. Protein: CASSQAGITGELFF.

This clonotype was found many times. The chain recombines TRBV2 with TRBJ2-1; weak D call: TRBD1 (6 bases). This CDR3 has 18 amino acids. Germline V gene sequence: CDR1 SNHLY, CDR2 FYNNEI. Trimming removed 4 bases at V and 0 bases at J, with 19 bases between. CDR3 DNA sequence: TGTGCCAGCAGTGGGGGCGTGTGGGGGCTAAGCTCCTACAATGAGCAGTTCTTC. Protein product: CASSGGVWGLSSYNEQFF.

In this sample, this clonotype turned up many times. This sequence joins TRBV11-2 and TRBJ2-1; TRBD2 matches at 9 bases. Germline loops: CDR1 SGHAT, CDR2 FQNNGV. Trimming at V came to 4 bases and at J to 8 bases, leaving 12 bases not matched to a gene. The CDR3 covers 16 residues. The CDR3 sequence: CASSSPQGTSPHEQFF. In DNA form, the CDR3 reads TGTGCCAGCAGCTCGCCACAGGGGACTAGCCCACATGAGCAGTTCTTC.

The rearrangement uses TRBV12-3 or TRBV12-4 and TRBJ2-7; 8 positions agree with TRBD1. V lost 4 bases, J lost 2 bases, and 13 bases stayed unmatched. The CDR3 length is 17 residues. This chain's CDR3 is CASSSYPRTGNPYEQYF. The CDR3 DNA follows: TGTGCCAGCAGTTCCTACCCCCGGACAGGGAATCCCTACGAGCAGTACTTC.

There are a few counts of this clonotype. This chain joins TRBV12-3 or TRBV12-4 and TRBJ1-4, with a weak D call TRBD1 (5 bases). The ends were cut back, 6 bases at V and 5 bases at J, with 25 bases in the middle. The CDR3 is made up of 18 amino acids. This CDR3 reads CASSPPSWVGGGNEKLFF. In DNA form, the CDR3 reads TGTGCCAGCAGCCCCCCGTCGTGGGTTGGGGGGGGGAATGAAAAACTGTTTTTT.

This chain connects TRBV7-9 to TRBJ2-4; maybe TRBD2 (7 bases). Germline lookup yields CDR1 SEHNR and CDR2 FQNEAQ (reference sequence). The V end was cut by 8 bases, the J end by 8 bases, with 19 bases between. The CDR3 has 14 residues. CDR3 residues: CASGRGGIGDIQYF. The CDR3 DNA reads TGTGCCAGCGGCAGGGGAGGGATCGGGGACATTCAGTACTTC.

At least ten counts were recorded for this clonotype. The chain carries TRBV6-6 and TRBJ1-1, with D perhaps TRBD1 (5 bases). The CDR3 contains 16 residues. Germline CDR1 reads MNHNY; CDR2 reads SVGAGI (reference sequence). The V end lost 0 bases, the J end lost 6 bases, and 17 bases lay between the germline ends. Here the CDR3 reads CASSYSSLGGLAEAFF. In DNA form, the CDR3 reads TGTGCCAGCAGTTACTCGAGCTTGGGGGGTCTGGCTGAAGCTTTCTTT.

Many counts were recorded for this clonotype. The chain uses TRBV7-2 and TRBJ2-3, with a tentative D call TRBD2 (6 bases). Germline V lookup: CDR1 SGHTA, CDR2 FQGNSA. V lost 0 bases to trimming and J lost 1 base, with 11 bases between them. The CDR3 is 16 residues long. The CDR3 coding sequence is TGTGCCAGCAGCTTAGCTAGCGGCGGCGGCACAGATACGCAGTATTTT. It translates to CASSLASGGGTDTQYF. Filled out from reference TRBV7-2 and TRBJ2-3, the complete variable domain reads GAGVSQSPSNKVTEKGKDVELRCDPISGHTALYWYRQSLGQGLEFLIYFQGNSAPDKSGLPSDRFSAERTGGSVSTLTIQRTQQEDSAVYLCASSLASGGGTDTQYFGPGTRLTVL.

This clonotype was seen a few times. The chain couples TRBV5-6 to TRBJ2-5; weak D call: TRBD1 (5 bases). Germline V lookup: CDR1 SGHDT, CDR2 YYEEEE. V was clipped by 2 bases and J by 2 bases, with 10 bases between them. The CDR3 length is 14 residues. The CDR3 DNA reads TGTGCCAGCAGCTTCATCGACAGTCAAGAGACCCAGTACTTC. As protein: CASSFIDSQETQYF.

This clonotype turned up a few times. The CDR3 DNA is TGCGCCAGCAGCCGAGGGTACGGGGGCGACTATGGCTACACCTTC. The encoded protein is CASSRGYGGDYGYTF. The V and J genes are TRBV4-1 and TRBJ1-2; D is possibly TRBD1 (6 bases). The CDR3 length is 15 residues. Germline values: CDR1 MGHRA, CDR2 YSYEKL. Between the trimmed V and J ends, which lost 4 bases and 3 bases, there was a span of 15 bases.